This T cell receptor (beta chain) comes out of a study of circulating CD8 cells and anti-PD-1 response in melanoma. Trimming at V came to 2 bases and at J to 8 bases, leaving 5 bases not matched to a gene. CDR1 and CDR2 (germline): ENHRY, SYGVKD. This CDR3 is built from 14 residues. Sorting of live CD3+CD8+TCRalphabeta+ cells by PD-1 and/or TIGIT gave four subsets. Of note for this clonotype: Antigen unknown. The CDR3 ends on some other residue instead of the conserved phenylalanine or tryptophan, so this is likely a read error.

Whole-study results and caveats: Diversity ranked highest in DNEG and lowest in TIGIT subsets. Most experiments lacked replicates. Patients included both untreated and previously treated individuals.

TCR libraries were prepared from roughly 15 ng of total RNA with the QIAseq Immune Repertoire TCR panel. A single record per CDR3 protein comes from TCRdb applying MiXCR to the reads. Among about 1,300 distinct CDR3 sequences listed, over 9.5% were seen once. The specimen comprised CD8+ T cells from PBMCs, sampled at baseline or after one month of anti-PD-1 therapy (not recorded which). The rearrangement uses TRBV10-3 and TRBJ2-4; 8 bases line up with TRBD1. This TCR was recovered from a human donor with melanoma. CDR3 sequence (DNA): TGTGCCATCAGTGAGCAGCCAGGGGGCGACATTCAGTACTCC. It translates to CAISEQPGGDIQYS.